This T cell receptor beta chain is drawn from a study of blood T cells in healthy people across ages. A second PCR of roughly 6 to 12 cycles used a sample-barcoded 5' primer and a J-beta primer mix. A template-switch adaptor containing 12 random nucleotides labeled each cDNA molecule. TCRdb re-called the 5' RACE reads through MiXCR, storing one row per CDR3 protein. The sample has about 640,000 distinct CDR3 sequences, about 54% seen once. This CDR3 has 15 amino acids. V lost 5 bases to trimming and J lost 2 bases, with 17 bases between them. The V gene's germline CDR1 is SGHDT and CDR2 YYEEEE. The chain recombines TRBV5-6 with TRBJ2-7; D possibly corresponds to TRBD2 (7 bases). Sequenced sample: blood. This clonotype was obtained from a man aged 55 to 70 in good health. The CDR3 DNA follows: TGTGCCAGCAGTCTGGGGGCGGCGGGAGCCTACGAGCAGTACTTC. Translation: CASSLGAAGAYEQYF.